This TCR beta chain was sequenced during a study of blood T cells in healthy people across ages. With a J-beta primer mix and a sample-barcoded 5' primer, a second PCR ran about 6 to 11 cycles. TCRdb itself ran the 5' RACE reads through MiXCR, one entry per CDR3 protein. The table shows 780,000 or so distinct CDR3 sequences, with approximately 53% occurring only once. Trimming took 6 bases from V and 0 from J, leaving 9 bases between them. This CDR3 comprises 14 residues. Germline V CDR1 and CDR2: DFQATT, SNEGSKA (reference sequence). This receptor was identified in a man older than 75 in good health. The chain couples TRBV20-1 to TRBJ2-6; D unclear. Sequencing was performed on blood. The CDR3 DNA follows: TGCAGTGCCTACTACAGCTCTGGGGCCAACGTCCTGACTTTC. The encoded protein is CSAYYSSGANVLTF.